The 21 T cell receptor beta chains listed next were all sequenced from one sample in a study of Graves' ophthalmopathy and Graves' hyperthyroidism. RNA transcripts yielded amplified TCR beta CDR3 regions. The first-round RT-PCR employed HTBI primers together with the Qiagen OneStep RT-PCR kit. A multiplex PCR was then performed as the second round. TCRdb reprocessed the multiplex PCR reads with MiXCR, giving one entry per CDR3 protein. Seen here are over a million distinct CDR3 sequences, about 38% observed once, and the top ten hold around 10%. The source material was peripheral blood or thyroid tissue (not recorded which). Every receptor here comes from an adult man with Graves' hyperthyroidism.

This clonotype was observed many times. The CDR3 loop reads CASTWSGTEAFF. The CDR3 DNA sequence: TGTGCCAGCACTTGGTCGGGCACTGAAGCTTTCTTT. The V call is TRBV6-2 or TRBV6-3, the J call TRBJ1-1; D uncertain. V lost 7 bases and J lost 4, with 10 bases in between. Germline CDR1 and CDR2: MNHEY and SVGEGT. The CDR3 is made up of 12 amino acids.

Notes on this clonotype: A single base separates this from a much larger clone, so it may be a read error. This CDR3 reads CSVEFTSDTGELFF. CDR3 DNA: TGCAGCGTTGAGTTTACTAGTGACACCGGGGAGCTGTTTTTT. V and J are TRBV29-1 and TRBJ2-2; the D gene is possibly TRBD2 (5 bases). Germline CDR1 is SQVTM and CDR2 is ANQGSEA. This CDR3 has 14 amino acids. Between the trimmed V and J ends, which lost 3 bases and 3 bases, there was a span of 11 bases.

The chain is built from TRBV5-5 and TRBJ1-5; TRBD1 agrees at 10 bases. This CDR3 region has 13 residues. V lost 9 bases, J lost 8 bases, and 8 bases stayed unmatched. Germline V CDR1 and CDR2: SGHKS, YYEKEE (reference sequence). The CDR3 protein is CATGTGAVEPQHF. In DNA, the CDR3 is TGTGCCACCGGGACAGGGGCGGTGGAGCCCCAGCATTTT. Supplemented by reference TRBV5-5 and TRBJ1-5, the full variable domain reads DAGVTQSPTHLIKTRGQQVTLRCSPISGHKSVSWYQQVLGQGPQFIFQYYEKEERGRGNFPDRFSARQFPNYSSELNVNALLLGDSALYLCATGTGAVEPQHFGDGTRLSIL.

V is TRBV10-3 and J is TRBJ1-6; TRBD1 agrees at 8 bases. The V segment lost 6 bases and the J segment 6 bases; nucleotides outside the gene matches: 7. The germline V gene encodes CDR1 ENHRY and CDR2 SYGVKD. The CDR3 spans 15 residues. The DNA for the CDR3 is TGTGCCATCAGCCAGACAGGGGCAGGTAATTCACCCCTCCACTTT. Its translation: CAISQTGAGNSPLHF.

This clonotype was counted many times. The chain couples TRBV19 to TRBJ2-2; tentative D call: TRBD1 (6 bases). V gave up 4 bases and J gave up 6 bases, with 12 bases separating them. Germline lookup yields CDR1 LNHDA and CDR2 SQIVND (reference sequence). The CDR3 is made up of 14 amino acids. The CDR3 reads CASSTPQGSGELFF. The CDR3 bases are TGTGCCAGTAGTACTCCACAGGGATCCGGGGAGCTGTTTTTT.

The CDR3 DNA reads TGTGCCTGGGCCGAGGGGGGCACTGAAGCTTTCTTT. It specifies CAWAEGGTEAFF. This chain uses TRBV30 with TRBJ1-1; D might be TRBD1 (6 bases). V was cut by 5 bases and J by 4 bases, with 11 bases left in between. The CDR3 extends over 12 amino acids. Germline CDR1 is GTSNPN and CDR2 is SVGIG (reference sequence).

V usage is TRBV10-3 and J usage is TRBJ1-2; maybe TRBD1 (6 bases). From germline, CDR1 is ENHRY and CDR2 SYGVKD. V was shortened by 10 bases and J by 4 bases, with 19 bases between the two germline ends. The CDR3 sequence is 14 residues long. The CDR3 loop reads CASIVGQGIYGYTF. In DNA, the CDR3 is TGTGCCAGCATAGTTGGGCAGGGGATCTATGGCTACACCTTC.

This clonotype was counted ten times or more. The chain recombines TRBV7-6 with TRBJ2-6; either TRBD1 or TRBD2 may supply D (5 bases each). The CDR3 totals 17 residues. Germline CDR1 is SGHVS and CDR2 is FNYEAQ. V dropped 0 bases and J dropped 4 bases, with 13 bases sitting between them. CDR3 in amino acids: CASSLAGDGAGANVLTF. The CDR3 nucleotides read TGTGCCAGCAGCTTAGCTGGCGACGGGGCGGGGGCCAACGTCCTGACTTTC. The full variable domain, its missing parts supplied by reference TRBV7-6 and TRBJ2-6, is GAGVSQSPRYKVTKRGQDVALRCDPISGHVSLYWYRQALGQGPEFLTYFNYEAQQDKSGLPNDRFSAERPEGSISTLTIQRTEQRDSAMYRCASSLAGDGAGANVLTFGAGSRLTVL.

At least ten counts were recorded for this clonotype. V is TRBV19 and J is TRBJ2-7; TRBD2 might be the D (6 bases). CDR1 and CDR2 from the germline V gene are LNHDA and SQIVND (reference sequence). The V end was cut by 6 bases, the J end by 0 bases, with 9 bases between. This CDR3 spans 13 amino acids. As DNA, the CDR3 is TGTGCCAGTAGGGGGGGTACCTCCTACGAGCAGTACTTC. This encodes CASRGGTSYEQYF.

This clonotype has a count of ten or more. The chain combines TRBV19 with TRBJ1-1, with D hard to call. V was pared by 7 bases and J by 5 bases, with 8 bases between. CDR3 length: 11 amino acids. Looked up from germline, CDR1 is LNHDA and CDR2 is SQIVND (reference sequence). DNA of the CDR3: TGTGCCAGTACGGAGCGGACTGAAGCTTTCTTT. Encoded protein: CASTERTEAFF.

A word on this clonotype: A read error may be the cause here, since a much bigger clone is one base away. The chain couples TRBV20-1 to TRBJ2-7; no clear D. Germline assignment: CDR1 DFQATT and CDR2 SNEGSKA (reference sequence). The CDR3 has 13 amino acids. V lost 5 bases to trimming and J lost 2 bases, with 13 bases between them. The CDR3 sequence is CSAPARPPYEQYF. CDR3 in DNA: TGCAGTGCTCCGGCAAGGCCCCCCTACGAGCAGTACTTC.

The rearrangement joins TRBV20-1 to TRBJ2-7; D not resolved. The V gene lost 4 bases and the J gene lost 2 bases, with 9 bases spanning the gap. Germline V CDR1 and CDR2: DFQATT, SNEGSKA (reference sequence). There are 12 residues in the CDR3. This chain's CDR3 is CSANGMPYEQYF. As DNA, the CDR3 is TGCAGTGCTAATGGGATGCCCTACGAGCAGTACTTC.

This clonotype was counted between two and nine times. This sequence joins TRBV20-1 and TRBJ1-5, with D perhaps matching TRBD1 (6 bases). Germline V lookup: CDR1 DFQATT, CDR2 SNEGSKA (reference sequence). Trimming shortened V by 1 base and J by 0 bases, and 19 bases separated the two germline ends. The CDR3 contains 18 residues. The CDR3 bases are TGCAGTGCTAGAGTTTTTACAGGGCAAGAATATAGCAATCAGCCCCAGCATTTT. Translating it yields CSARVFTGQEYSNQPQHF.

This clonotype showed up many times. This sequence joins TRBV7-9 and TRBJ2-6, with D unresolved. Germline lookup yields CDR1 SEHNR and CDR2 FQNEAQ (reference sequence). CDR3 length: 16 amino acids. Deletions cut 1 base from V and 0 bases from J, with 7 bases between. DNA for the CDR3: TGTGCCAGCAGCTTAGGGGCAGCCTCTGGGGCCAACGTCCTGACTTTC. The encoded protein is CASSLGAASGANVLTF.

This clonotype was picked up many times. The chain links TRBV7-6 to TRBJ2-5; 9 nucleotides match TRBD2. Per germline, CDR1 SGHVS and CDR2 FNYEAQ. Trimming at V came to 10 bases and at J to 5 bases, leaving 8 bases not matched to a gene. The CDR3 has 13 amino acids. The CDR3: CATSAGGLETQYF. The CDR3 DNA reads as TGTGCCACTTCGGCGGGGGGGTTGGAGACCCAGTACTTC.

The rearrangement uses TRBV12-3 or TRBV12-4 and TRBJ2-5; 12 positions agree with TRBD1. V shed 5 bases, J shed 3 bases, and the junction held 4 bases outside the gene matches. The CDR3 totals 15 residues. CDR3 coding DNA: TGTGCCAGCAGTCGGGACAGGGGGCTGGAAGAGACCCAGTACTTC. The encoded protein is CASSRDRGLEETQYF.

This clonotype was counted at least ten times. This chain uses TRBV25-1 with TRBJ2-7; TRBD2 might be the D (5 bases). There are 14 residues in the CDR3. V was pared by 8 bases and J by 2 bases, with 16 bases between. Germline V gives CDR1 MGHDK, CDR2 SYGVNS. In DNA form, the CDR3 reads TGTGCCAGCGGAGGACCCATGGGTCCCTACGAGCAGTACTTC. As protein: CASGGPMGPYEQYF.

The chain combines TRBV20-1 with TRBJ2-7; TRBD2 agrees at 15 bases. V dropped 5 bases and J dropped 4; count of bases not matched to a gene: 6. Germline assignment: CDR1 DFQATT and CDR2 SNEGSKA (reference sequence). The CDR3 has 15 amino acids. CDR3 amino acids: CSAAGTSGRPYEQYF. CDR3 DNA: TGCAGTGCTGCCGGGACTAGCGGGAGGCCTTACGAGCAGTACTTC.

This clonotype was counted many times. The chain uses TRBV29-1 and TRBJ2-7, with D maybe TRBD2 (6 bases). The CDR3 has 13 residues. Germline V gene lookup returns CDR1 SQVTM and CDR2 ANQGSEA. V shed 1 base and J shed 2 bases, with 9 bases lying between them. In nucleotides, the CDR3 is TGCAGCGTTGAAGCGGGGGTGCCCTACGAGCAGTACTTC. Protein sequence: CSVEAGVPYEQYF.

This chain uses TRBV2 with TRBJ1-1; D ambiguous. Germline assignment: CDR1 SNHLY and CDR2 FYNNEI. There are 10 residues in the CDR3. V lost 4 bases, J lost 8 bases, and 5 bases lay in between. CDR3 in amino acids: CASSGREAFF. In DNA, the CDR3 is TGTGCCAGCAGTGGGCGGGAAGCTTTCTTT.

CDR3 bases: TGCAGCGTTGGGCCTACAGGGTGGAAAGAGACCCAGTACTTC. This sequence encodes CSVGPTGWKETQYF. The chain combines TRBV29-1 with TRBJ2-5, with a possible D match to TRBD1 (6 bases). The CDR3 has 14 residues. V was trimmed by 4 bases and J by 3 bases, leaving 15 bases between them. Germline CDR1 SQVTM, CDR2 ANQGSEA.